The next 29 T cell receptor beta chains were all read from a single sample in a study of blood T cell repertoires in COVID-19. TCRdb's table, derived via immunoSEQ multiplex PCR, lists solely in-frame clones and lacks some. This sample has about 110,000 clones, with roughly 80% found just once. Sequences were obtained from peripheral blood. All receptors derive from a man between 65 and 85 years old with active or convalescent COVID-19.

The chain is built from TRBV28 and TRBJ2-7; 11 bases agree with TRBD2. Germline CDR1 and CDR2: MDHEN and SYDVKM. Trimming cost V 7 bases and J 3 bases; bases outside gene matches: 8. CDR3 length equals 15 residues. The CDR3 DNA reads as TGTGCCAGCACTATAGGGACTAGCGGCATCTACGAGCAGTACTTC. This translates into CASTIGTSGIYEQYF.

The chain links TRBV19 to TRBJ2-1, with TRBD1 as a possible D gene (6 bases). Germline V CDR1 and CDR2: LNHDA, SQIVND (reference sequence). CDR3 length: 15 amino acids. Trimming left V 7 bases short and J 2 bases short, with 15 bases between. The CDR3 region has the DNA TGTGCCAGTACCTCCGAACAGGGAACCTACAATGAGCAGTTCTTC. Residues: CASTSEQGTYNEQFF.

The chain uses TRBV5-4 and TRBJ2-2, with D tentatively TRBD2 (5 bases). Germline-derived CDR1 and CDR2 are SGHNT and YYREEE (reference sequence). V was clipped by 0 bases and J by 3 bases, with 12 bases between them. The CDR3 has 16 residues. The CDR3 protein is CASSLEASRDTGELFF. CDR3 DNA sequence: TGTGCCAGCAGCTTGGAGGCTAGCAGAGACACCGGGGAGCTGTTTTTT.

The genes are TRBV27 and TRBJ1-5; no clear D. Germline V gives CDR1 MNHEY, CDR2 SMNVEV (reference sequence). The CDR3 runs to 13 residues. Trimming removed 2 bases from V and 4 bases from J, with 6 bases in between. As DNA, the CDR3 is TGTGCCAGCAGTTTACAACAGAATCAGCCCCAGCATTTT. Protein sequence: CASSLQQNQPQHF.

This clone was seen a single time. This chain links TRBV7-9 with TRBJ2-1, with D possibly TRBD1 on 6 matching bases. Germline V gives CDR1 SEHNR, CDR2 FQNEAQ (reference sequence). With 4 bases removed from V and 4 bases from J, the gap between germline ends came to 14 bases. The CDR3 has 15 amino acids. The DNA of the CDR3 is TGTGCCAGCAGCTCCCACAGGGACCTGTACAATGAGCAGTTCTTC. This gives the protein CASSSHRDLYNEQFF.

This clone was observed once. V gene TRBV18 combines with J gene TRBJ1-4, with 7 bases matching TRBD1. V was clipped by 2 bases and J by 5 bases; unmatched bases: 5. CDR1 KGHSH and CDR2 LQKENI come from the germline V gene. The CDR3 length is 15 residues. The CDR3 bases are TGTGCCAGCTCACCATACGAGACAGGGAATGAAAAACTGTTTTTT. It yields the protein CASSPYETGNEKLFF.

This clone was picked up one time. This rearrangement joins TRBV11-2 to TRBJ1-2; D gene ambiguous. CDR3 length: 12 amino acids. V lost 4 bases to trimming and J lost 2 bases, with 5 bases between them. Germline V gives CDR1 SGHAT, CDR2 FQNNGV. CDR3 residues: CASSSVNYGYTF. DNA of the CDR3: TGTGCCAGCAGCTCCGTAAACTATGGCTACACCTTC.

There are a few counts of this clone. The chain recombines TRBV28 with TRBJ1-2, with D hard to call. Germline CDR1 and CDR2: MDHEN and SYDVKM. V lost 2 bases, J lost 0 bases, and 7 bases lay in between. The CDR3 is 14 amino acids. The CDR3 nucleotides are TGTGCCAGCAGTTTACTCGGGGCTAACTATGGCTACACCTTC. It yields the protein CASSLLGANYGYTF.

This chain links TRBV6-6 with TRBJ2-6; 9 nucleotides align to TRBD1. CDR1 is MNHNY, CDR2 SVGAGI, per germline (reference sequence). The CDR3 sequence is 14 residues long. Trimming at V came to 8 bases and at J to 1 base, leaving 0 bases not matched to a gene. The CDR3 reads CASGQGSGANVLTF. CDR3 nucleotide sequence: TGTGCCAGCGGACAGGGGTCTGGGGCCAACGTCCTGACTTTC.

V is TRBV6-2 or TRBV6-3 and J is TRBJ2-1; 9 nucleotides line up with TRBD2. CDR1 is MNHEY and CDR2 is SVGEGT in the germline V gene. After removal of 5 bases from V and 7 bases from J, the junction contained 3 bases not matched to a gene. This CDR3 region has 13 residues. The CDR3 DNA follows: TGTGCCAGCAGTGGGCGGGAGGGTAATGAGCAGTTCTTC. This gives the protein CASSGREGNEQFF.

V and J are TRBV27 and TRBJ2-3, with 10 bases aligning to TRBD1. V was clipped by 7 bases and J by 0 bases; unmatched bases: 7. Germline CDR1 reads MNHEY; CDR2 reads SMNVEV (reference sequence). The CDR3 has 16 residues. CDR3 sequence reads: CASNLRTGGSTDTQYF. In DNA form, the CDR3 reads TGTGCCAGCAACCTCCGGACAGGGGGTAGCACAGATACGCAGTATTTT.

This rearrangement joins TRBV28 to TRBJ1-6, with TRBD1 matching 7 bases. The CDR3 extends over 13 amino acids. Trimming took 11 bases from V and 8 from J; bases not matched to a gene: 9. The germline V gene encodes CDR1 MDHEN and CDR2 SYDVKM. CDR3 DNA: TGTGCCGGAGCCGACAGGGCCTATTCACCCCTCCACTTT. Residues: CAGADRAYSPLHF.

This chain uses TRBV7-9 with TRBJ1-4; D is unresolved. The V gene lost 5 bases and the J gene lost 7 bases, with 14 bases spanning the gap. Germline V lookup: CDR1 SEHNR, CDR2 FQNEAQ (reference sequence). The CDR3 sequence is 14 residues long. The CDR3 DNA sequence: TGTGCCAGCAGCCGCCGGGAGACCACTGAAAAACTGTTTTTT. This gives the protein CASSRRETTEKLFF.

The rearrangement uses TRBV30 and TRBJ1-2; 9 positions match TRBD1. The CDR3 length is 14 residues. V trimming: 3 bases; J trimming: 7 bases; junction bases outside the gene matches: 9. From germline, CDR1 is GTSNPN and CDR2 SVGIG (reference sequence). The CDR3 loop reads CAWSWDRVSGGYTF. Written as DNA, the CDR3 is TGTGCCTGGAGCTGGGACAGGGTGTCGGGTGGCTACACCTTC.

This clone was picked up a small number of times. The chain employs TRBV5-1 and TRBJ1-1, with 9 bases fitting TRBD1. CDR1 SGHRS and CDR2 YFSETQ come from the germline V gene. This CDR3 is 15 amino acids long. V was clipped by 4 bases and J by 6 bases; unmatched bases: 10. For the CDR3, the DNA is TGCGCCAGCAGCCCCTACCGGACAGGGGAGTCTGAAGCTTTCTTT. Translation: CASSPYRTGESEAFF.

This chain connects TRBV23-1 to TRBJ1-5; 7 positions agree with TRBD1. TRBV23-1 is an ORF for which the function is uncertain. V shed 4 bases, J shed 7 bases, and the junction held 10 bases outside the gene matches. CDR3 size: 15 residues. As DNA, the CDR3 is TGCGCCAGCAGTCCCTCCCGACAGGGTGGACAGCCCCAGCATTTT. Protein sequence: CASSPSRQGGQPQHF.

This chain connects TRBV5-4 to TRBJ1-2, with D perhaps matching TRBD1 (6 bases). CDR3 length equals 15 residues. Deletions cut 6 bases from V and 9 bases from J, with 24 bases between. Germline CDR1 and CDR2: SGHNT and YYREEE (reference sequence). CDR3: CASTLVGQGIRSYTF. The DNA for the CDR3 is TGTGCCAGCACCCTTGTGGGGCAGGGGATCAGGAGCTACACCTTC.

This clone came up once. The rearrangement uses TRBV5-8 and TRBJ2-1; TRBD2 aligns across 7 bases. Germline CDR1 and CDR2: SGHTS and YDEGEE. The CDR3 runs 16 residues. Unmatched junction bases numbered 10, after V lost 2 bases and J lost 5 bases. CDR3 amino acids: CASSFYQGLQDNEQFF. The CDR3 nucleotides are TGTGCCAGCAGCTTTTATCAGGGACTACAGGACAATGAGCAGTTCTTC.

The V and J genes are TRBV5-1 and TRBJ1-1, with 7 bases fitting TRBD1. With V trimmed by 1 base and J by 0 bases, 9 bases remained unmatched. The germline V gene encodes CDR1 SGHRS and CDR2 YFSETQ. The CDR3 has 17 amino acids. CDR3 protein: CASSLRGEGAMNTEAFF. As DNA, the CDR3 is TGCGCCAGCAGCTTGAGGGGAGAGGGGGCTATGAACACTGAAGCTTTCTTT.

V usage is TRBV7-3 and J usage is TRBJ1-1; D is perhaps TRBD1 (6 bases). The ends were cut back, 2 bases at V and 6 bases at J, with 13 bases in the middle. The CDR3 consists of 14 residues. In germline, CDR1 is SGHTA, CDR2 FQGTGA. As DNA, the CDR3 is TGTGCCAGCAGCTTATTCGGCAGGGGCGCTGAAGCTTTCTTT. Protein product: CASSLFGRGAEAFF. The full variable domain, in which reference TRBV7-3 and TRBJ1-1 provide the parts outside the CDR3, is GAGVSQTPSNKVTEKGKYVELRCDPISGHTALYWYRQSLGQGPEFLIYFQGTGAADDSGLPNDRFFAVRPEGSVSTLKIQRTERGDSAVYLCASSLFGRGAEAFFGQGTRLTVV.

This chain connects TRBV19 to TRBJ1-5; perhaps TRBD1 as D (6 bases). V gave up 6 bases and J gave up 0 bases, with 12 bases separating them. Germline V gene lookup returns CDR1 LNHDA and CDR2 SQIVND (reference sequence). The CDR3 is made up of 15 amino acids. The CDR3 DNA is TGTGCCAGTAGAATTCAGGGGAATAGCAATCAGCCCCAGCATTTT. Its protein product is CASRIQGNSNQPQHF.

The CDR3 is CASSPRVNDYGYTF. The CDR3 DNA reads as TGTGCCAGCAGCCCCAGGGTTAACGACTATGGCTACACCTTC. The chain recombines TRBV7-8 with TRBJ1-2; D might be TRBD1 (5 bases). V was shortened by 5 bases and J by 3 bases, with 13 bases between the two germline ends. CDR1 and CDR2 (germline): SGHVS, FQNEAQ. CDR3 size: 14 residues.

This clone was recorded a few times. This chain joins TRBV15 and TRBJ1-2; 7 positions agree with TRBD1. The J segment lost 14 bases and the V segment lost 5 bases, leaving 11 bases of the junction unmatched. CDR1 and CDR2 from the germline V gene are LNHNV and YYDKDF (reference sequence). The CDR3 contains 12 residues. The CDR3 DNA sequence: TGTGCCACCAGCGGCGGGACAGCAGCGCAAACCTTC. The encoded protein is CATSGGTAAQTF.

This clone was detected only once. This chain links TRBV19 with TRBJ2-7, with 11 bases that match TRBD1. CDR3 length: 15 residues. Germline V lookup: CDR1 LNHDA, CDR2 SQIVND (reference sequence). V shed 3 bases and J 3 bases; nucleotides not matched to a gene: 4. The DNA for the CDR3 is TGTGCCAGTAGTATGGGGACAGGGGGATTCTACGAGCAGTACTTC. Translation gives CASSMGTGGFYEQYF.

This clone has just one count. This sequence joins TRBV7-6 and TRBJ2-7; 7 bases fit TRBD2. Germline-derived CDR1 and CDR2 are SGHVS and FNYEAQ. J was trimmed by 2 bases and V by 2 bases; bases with no gene match: 6. The CDR3 covers 15 residues. The CDR3 DNA sequence: TGTGCCAGCAGCTTATCGCGGGGGTTAGCCTACGAGCAGTACTTC. Its protein product is CASSLSRGLAYEQYF. Together with reference TRBV7-6 and TRBJ2-7, the CDR3 gives the full variable domain: GAGVSQSPRYKVTKRGQDVALRCDPISGHVSLYWYRQALGQGPEFLTYFNYEAQQDKSGLPNDRFSAERPEGSISTLTIQRTEQRDSAMYRCASSLSRGLAYEQYFGPGTRLTVT.

The chain couples TRBV19 to TRBJ2-2; 12 bases map to TRBD2. Germline-derived CDR1 and CDR2 are LNHDA and SQIVND (reference sequence). V shed 5 bases and J 3 bases; nucleotides not matched to a gene: 1. The CDR3 spans 15 residues. The CDR3 nucleotides are TGTGCCAGTAGTCGACTAGCGGGGGACACCGGGGAGCTGTTTTTT. It is translated as CASSRLAGDTGELFF.

The CDR3 sequence: CASSRRRDQETQYF. In nucleotides, the CDR3 is TGTGCCAGCAGTCGGCGGCGGGACCAAGAGACCCAGTACTTC. V and J are TRBV2 and TRBJ2-5; D is possibly TRBD2 (5 bases). The V gene lost 5 bases and the J gene lost 0 bases, with 10 bases spanning the gap. The CDR3 runs to 14 residues. Germline V lookup: CDR1 SNHLY, CDR2 FYNNEI.

The chain recombines TRBV12-5 with TRBJ2-7; 11 bases are shared with TRBD2. The length of the CDR3 is 14 residues. Germline CDR1 reads LGHNT; CDR2 reads FRNRAP. The V and J ends lost 7 bases and 4 bases, in that order; junction bases with no gene match: 6. Here the CDR3 DNA reads TGTGCTAGTGCCCTGACTAGCGGGGTGTACGAGCAGTACTTC. Encoded protein: CASALTSGVYEQYF.

With regard to this clone: The sample carries other DNA sequences with the same CDR3. This chain joins TRBV6-2 or TRBV6-3 and TRBJ1-1, with D perhaps matching TRBD1 (6 bases). The CDR3 contains 13 residues. V dropped 0 bases and J dropped 5 bases, with 7 bases sitting between them. The germline V gene encodes CDR1 MNHEY and CDR2 SVGEGT. This chain's CDR3 is CASSYSRGTEAFF. CDR3 nucleotide sequence: TGTGCCAGCAGTTACTCCAGGGGTACTGAAGCTTTCTTT.